A selection of T cell receptor beta chains follows, all from one sample in a study of T cell repertoires in aging, cancer and after chemotherapy. TCRdb recomputed calls from the multiplex PCR reads with MiXCR, one row per CDR3 protein. This sample has about 12,000 distinct CDR3 sequences, with 30% to 40% found just once. Sequencing used blood. Every receptor here comes from a human donor in good health. The donor label of this sample is uncertain. The CDR3 runs from the conserved cysteine through the conserved F or W. A D gene is named only where the DNA matches it firmly. Part of the rows lack a size; the others show once, few, many or a class for expanded clones.

d_call	v_call	clone_size	j_call	cdr3_nt	cdr3_aa
TRBD1	TRBV18	few	TRBJ2-2	TGTGCCAGCTCCTGGGGGACAGCTCGAGACACCGGGGAGCTGTTTTTT	CASSWGTARDTGELFF
.	TRBV6-1	.	TRBJ1-4	TGTGCCAGCAGTGAAGAGATTCGGGTTACTAATAAAAAACTGTTTTTT	CASSEEIRVTNKKLFF
.	TRBV12-3/TRBV12-4	few	TRBJ2-7	TGTGCCAGCAGATCCGGGAAGAGCTCCTACGAGCAGTACTTC	CASRSGKSSYEQYF
TRBD1	TRBV29-1	medium-sized	TRBJ2-5	TGCAGCGTCGACCCCTGGACAGGGGGACACCAAGAGACCCAGTACTTC	CSVDPWTGGHQETQYF
TRBD1	TRBV24-1	.	TRBJ2-1	TGTGCCACCAGTGATGGGACAGGGGACAATGAGCAGTTCTTC	CATSDGTGDNEQFF
.	TRBV20-1	.	TRBJ2-5	TGCAGTGCTATGACCCTCGGGCGAGAGACCCAGTACTTC	CSAMTLGRETQYF
TRBD2	TRBV19	medium-sized	TRBJ2-1	TGTGCCAGTAGTCGCAGCGGGGGCTACAATGAGCAGTTCTTC	CASSRSGGYNEQFF
TRBD2	TRBV20-1	.	TRBJ2-1	TGCAGTGCTAGAGATACTAGCGGGGGCTACAATGAGCAGTTCTTC	CSARDTSGGYNEQFF
.	TRBV29-1	few	TRBJ2-1	TGCAGCGTCGGAACAGGCTACAATGAGCAGTTCTTC	CSVGTGYNEQFF
.	TRBV19	.	TRBJ1-2	TGTGCCAGTAGTATAAAAACAGGATGGAGCTACACCTTC	CASSIKTGWSYTF
.	TRBV12-3/TRBV12-4	few	TRBJ2-2	TGTGCCAGCAGTTTAAGGCTCAGCACCGGGGAGCTGTTTTTT	CASSLRLSTGELFF
.	TRBV5-6	.	TRBJ1-1	TGTGCCAGCAGCTTGGTAGCCAGGGGTTGGACTGAAGCTTTCTTT	CASSLVARGWTEAFF
.	TRBV10-1	.	TRBJ2-3	TGCGCCAGCAGTGACGAGGTCGTGGATGCCACAGATACGCAGTATTTT	CASSDEVVDATDTQYF
TRBD2	TRBV5-1	.	TRBJ2-1	TGCGCCAGCAGCCTCTGGACTAGCCCGGACAATGAGCAGTTCTTC	CASSLWTSPDNEQFF
TRBD1	TRBV6-5	medium-sized	TRBJ1-2	TGTGCCAGCAGTTACTGGAACAGGGGACCGTGGGATATTGGCTACACCTTC	CASSYWNRGPWDIGYTF
.	TRBV11-1	medium-sized	TRBJ1-1	TGTGCCAGCAGCTTAGCGGGCGGAGAAGCTTTCTTT	CASSLAGGEAFF
TRBD1	TRBV27	few	TRBJ2-1	TGTGCCAGCAGCTGGGACAGGGGGCGATCCTACAATGAGCAGTTCTTC	CASSWDRGRSYNEQFF
.	TRBV20-1	.	TRBJ2-5	TGCAGTGCTAGAGATCCAGGGAGAGAGACCCAGTACTTC	CSARDPGRETQYF
.	TRBV7-9	.	TRBJ2-7	TGTGCCAGCAGCTTAGAAGCGGATCCCCCCTACGAGCAGTACTTC	CASSLEADPPYEQYF
TRBD2	TRBV6-1	few	TRBJ2-3	TGTGCCAGCAGTGAAAAGCGGGGGAGATTCACAGATACGCAGTATTTT	CASSEKRGRFTDTQYF
TRBD1	TRBV27	few	TRBJ2-5	TGTGCCACCGGGACAGGGGGCAAGACCCAGTACTTC	CATGTGGKTQYF
TRBD1	TRBV6-5	.	TRBJ1-1	TGTGCCAGCAGTTTTAGACAGGGGAGGACTGAAGCTTTCTTT	CASSFRQGRTEAFF
.	TRBV30	.	TRBJ1-5	TGTGCCTGGAGGGGGGTCCAAGATCAGCCCCAGCATTTT	CAWRGVQDQPQHF
TRBD1	TRBV27	few	TRBJ1-5	TGTGCCAGCAGTTTAATGGGACAGGGGAGCAATCAGCCCCAGCATTTT	CASSLMGQGSNQPQHF
TRBD1	TRBV15	.	TRBJ1-2	TGTGCCACCAGCAGCTTGACAGGGGACTATGGCTACACCTTC	CATSSLTGDYGYTF
TRBD2	TRBV5-4	medium-sized	TRBJ2-3	TGTGCCAGCAGCTTCGGGATAGCGGGGGGGCAGGGAGATACGCAGTATTTT	CASSFGIAGGQGDTQYF